This record concerns one TCR beta chain sequence. The target antigen is unknown. This sample is part of a study of response to subunit inactivated influenza vaccine. MiXCR, applied by TCRdb to the RT-PCR reads, yields one record per CDR3 protein. The data show 500,000 to 650,000 distinct CDR3 sequences, about 7.6% seen once. Whole-study findings and limits: Seasonal influenza vaccination, on each occasion, was suggested by the authors to recruit few new T cells.

The sequencing here drew on PBMCs from blood, taken less than 30 months after vaccination. This TCR was sampled from a man between 50 and 75 years old who received an inactivated influenza vaccine.

This CDR3 reads CASSFPNYNEQFF. The CDR3 nucleotides are TGTGCCAGCAGCTTCCCTAACTACAATGAGCAGTTCTTC. The V and J genes are TRBV7-9 and TRBJ2-1; D unclear. Germline CDR1 and CDR2: SEHNR and FQNEAQ (reference sequence). The CDR3 spans 13 residues. V shed 3 bases and J shed 3 bases, with 6 bases lying between them.